Presented here are 8 T cell receptor beta chains from one specimen sequenced in a study of blood T cells in healthy people across ages (dated by TCRdb to 2014 to 2015). Receptors were amplified or captured by 5' RACE. The sequencer was an Illumina HiSeq 2500. A second PCR of about 7 to 12 cycles was run with a J-beta primer mix and a sample-barcoded 5' primer. TCRdb reanalyzed the raw reads on its own, using fastp at Q25 for trimming and MiXCR for clone calling, and kept in-frame beta chains. CDR3 protein duplicates are merged, each entry listing the most common genes and DNA. In this sample the table shows around 780,000 distinct CDR3 sequences, about 56% of which occur a single time. Roughly 26% of the sample is held by the ten biggest clonotypes. Sequencing was carried out using blood. The receptors derive from a middle-aged man in good health.

This clonotype was observed a handful of times. V is TRBV4-3 and J is TRBJ2-4; D gene unclear. TRBJ2-7 matches the DNA end more closely, so the J call is doubtful. Per the germline V gene, CDR1 is LGHNA and CDR2 is YSLEER. This CDR3 has 12 amino acids. Here the CDR3 reads CASSRANGEQYF. CDR3 sequence (DNA): TGCGCCAGCAGCCGGGCGAACGGCGAGCAGTACTTC.

The chain uses TRBV2 and TRBJ2-3; tentative D call: TRBD1 (6 bases). CDR3 size: 14 residues. Germline CDR1 and CDR2: SNHLY and FYNNEI. V was clipped by 7 bases and J by 2 bases, with 13 bases between them. CDR3: CASIIGQFTDTQYF. The CDR3, as DNA: TGTGCCAGCATTATCGGACAGTTCACAGATACGCAGTATTTT.

The chain couples TRBV5-1 to TRBJ1-2; no clear D. The V gene lost 4 bases and the J gene lost 0 bases, with 10 bases spanning the gap. The CDR3 is 14 amino acids. The germline V gene encodes CDR1 SGHRS and CDR2 YFSETQ. CDR3 residues: CASSVDGTNYGYTF. The CDR3 DNA reads as TGCGCCAGCAGCGTGGACGGAACTAACTATGGCTACACCTTC.

The rearrangement uses TRBV9 and TRBJ2-2; tentative D call: TRBD2 (6 bases). The CDR3 has 12 amino acids. Germline V lookup: CDR1 SGDLS, CDR2 YYNGEE. Trimming shortened V by 5 bases and J by 5 bases, and 7 bases separated the two germline ends. CDR3 bases: TGTGCCAGCAGTGCGGGGACCGGGGAGCTGTTTTTT. Its protein product is CASSAGTGELFF.

CDR3 coding DNA: TGTGCCAGCGCCCAGGACGTCTACGAGCAGTACTTC. Translating it yields CASAQDVYEQYF. The rearrangement uses TRBV25-1 and TRBJ2-7; D call uncertain. V was trimmed by 8 bases and J by 3 bases, leaving 11 bases between them. The germline CDR1 and CDR2 sequences are MGHDK and SYGVNS. The CDR3 sequence is 12 residues long.

This clonotype was counted a single time. V gene TRBV20-1 combines with J gene TRBJ2-5, with TRBD2 identical over 11 bases. V trimming: 7 bases; J trimming: 5 bases; junction bases outside the gene matches: 6. This CDR3 spans 13 amino acids. From germline, CDR1 is DFQATT and CDR2 SNEGSKA (reference sequence). The CDR3: CSVPTSGMETQYF. DNA of the CDR3: TGCAGTGTCCCGACTAGCGGGATGGAGACCCAGTACTTC.

V and J are TRBV20-1 and TRBJ2-1, with D possibly TRBD1 on 5 matching bases. Germline lookup yields CDR1 DFQATT and CDR2 SNEGSKA (reference sequence). This CDR3 is 15 amino acids long. The V end lost 0 bases, the J end lost 5 bases, and 14 bases lay between the germline ends. As DNA, the CDR3 is TGCAGTGCTAGAGATGTTTCAGACAGCCACAATGAGCAGTTCTTC. This sequence encodes CSARDVSDSHNEQFF.

The V call is TRBV27, the J call TRBJ1-2; TRBD1 aligns across 9 bases. Unmatched junction bases numbered 14, after V lost 4 bases and J lost 8 bases. Looked up from germline, CDR1 is MNHEY and CDR2 is SMNVEV (reference sequence). CDR3 length equals 16 residues. The CDR3 sequence: CASSSYGGGQGHGYTF. The CDR3 DNA sequence: TGTGCCAGCAGTTCCTATGGGGGGGGACAGGGACACGGCTACACCTTC.